The present T cell receptor (beta chain) was sequenced within a study of blood T cell repertoires in COVID-19. Study members were between about 18 and 95 years old and lived in approximately 25 US regions. Assay used: immunoSEQ multiplex PCR; TCRdb lists only in-frame clones, some missing. The sample has more than 150,000 clones, around four fifths seen once. There are 13 residues in the CDR3. CDR1 is KGHSH, CDR2 LQKENI, per germline. Deletions cut 0 bases from V and 12 bases from J, with 14 bases between. The receptor comes from a woman between 45 and 60 years old who had recovered from COVID-19. V is TRBV18 and J is TRBJ1-1; D is ambiguous. What was sequenced was PBMCs or T cells enriched from blood (not recorded which). The CDR3 protein is CASSPPRERETFF. The CDR3 DNA reads TGTGCCAGCTCACCACCGAGGGAAAGGGAAACTTTCTTT.